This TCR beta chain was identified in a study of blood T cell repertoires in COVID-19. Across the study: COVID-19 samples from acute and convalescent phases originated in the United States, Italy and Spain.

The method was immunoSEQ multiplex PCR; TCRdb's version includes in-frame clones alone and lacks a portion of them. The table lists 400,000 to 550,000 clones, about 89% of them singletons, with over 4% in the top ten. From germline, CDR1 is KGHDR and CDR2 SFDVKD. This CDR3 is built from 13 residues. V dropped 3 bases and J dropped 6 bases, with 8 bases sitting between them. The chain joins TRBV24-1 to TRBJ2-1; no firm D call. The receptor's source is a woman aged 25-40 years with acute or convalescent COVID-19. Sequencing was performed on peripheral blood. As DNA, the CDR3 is TGTGCCACCAGTGATCTACCTTCCAATGAGCAGTTCTTC. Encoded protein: CATSDLPSNEQFF.